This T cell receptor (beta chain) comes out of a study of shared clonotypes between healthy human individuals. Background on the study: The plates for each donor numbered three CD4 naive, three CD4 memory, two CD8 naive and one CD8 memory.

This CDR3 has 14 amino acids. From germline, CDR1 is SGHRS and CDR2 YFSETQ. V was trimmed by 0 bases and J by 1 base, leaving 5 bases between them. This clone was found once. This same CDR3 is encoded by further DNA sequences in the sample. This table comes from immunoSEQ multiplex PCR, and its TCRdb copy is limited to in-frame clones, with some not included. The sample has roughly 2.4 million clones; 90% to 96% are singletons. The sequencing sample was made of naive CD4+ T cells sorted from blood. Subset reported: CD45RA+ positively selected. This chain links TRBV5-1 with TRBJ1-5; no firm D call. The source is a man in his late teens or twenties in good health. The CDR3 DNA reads TGCGCCAGCAGCTTGGAGGGAAGCAATCAGCCCCAGCATTTT. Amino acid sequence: CASSLEGSNQPQHF.